The rows below give T cell receptor beta chains drawn from one sample of a study of sequential checkpoint blockade in melanoma. Using immunoSEQ multiplex PCR, the repertoire was profiled, and TCRdb retains in-frame clones only, with some absent. The table lists approximately 18,000 clones, 72% of them singletons. The sequencing here drew on CD8+ T cells sorted from blood (inferred from file names), taken from a patient given nivolumab and ipilimumab in sequence. The receptors were gathered from a human donor with melanoma. Both conserved end residues are part of each CDR3. Clone size is stated in some rows and not others, as once, few, many or a class when expanded.

.,TRBV9,TRBJ2-7,CASSVGDAYEQYF
.,TRBV5-6,TRBJ1-5,CASSPGQHSNQPQHF
.,TRBV19,TRBJ1-1,CASRGGNTEAFF
.,TRBV4-1,TRBJ1-3,CASSQAEGTGNTIYF
.,TRBV9,TRBJ2-5,CASSSQLGGETQYF
.,TRBV7-6,TRBJ2-6,CASSLAPQGTGANVLTF
.,TRBV6-6,TRBJ1-2,CASSLSGGRGYTF
.,TRBV11-2,TRBJ2-7,CASSHYEQYF
few,TRBV7-9,TRBJ2-7,CASSQEGRRGASYEQYF
.,TRBV7-2,TRBJ2-7,CASSRTGNYEQYF
.,TRBV7-9,TRBJ1-1,CASRDNRVVDTEAFF
.,TRBV11-2,TRBJ2-7,CASSFASGSYEQYF
.,TRBV6-1,TRBJ2-7,CASSEAPLRDRGHYEQYF
.,TRBV28,TRBJ2-7,CASRTTSGRRRYEQYF
.,TRBV6-4,TRBJ2-1,CASSFLSSASYNEQFF
.,TRBV6-5,TRBJ2-7,CASSKTGLGDEQYF
.,TRBV5-1,TRBJ1-2,CASSAYRDSVPGYTF
few,TRBV7-3,TRBJ2-7,CASSLPLEDYEQYF
once,TRBV6-1,TRBJ1-6,CASSVRGFGNSPLHF
medium-sized,TRBV7-9,TRBJ2-7,CASSWLSGTVSVEQYF
.,TRBV11-2,TRBJ2-7,CASSLDSLRQSESHEQYF
.,TRBV6-1,TRBJ1-5,CASSEGAGTGSNQPQHF
.,TRBV9,TRBJ2-7,CASSPGLAFYEQYF
.,TRBV19,TRBJ1-1,CASSIQGNTEAFF
.,TRBV6-5,TRBJ2-6,CASSYSGGSGANVLTF
few,TRBV5-6,.,CASSLFPQDRSSYEQYF
few,TRBV4-1,TRBJ2-7,CASSQDSYEQYF
.,TRBV4-1,TRBJ1-2,CASSQAPGKTGYTF
.,TRBV30,TRBJ1-1,CAWSVTGGTEAFF
.,TRBV5-4,TRBJ1-4,CASSLYGRQTNEKLFF
.,TRBV11-1,TRBJ1-1,CASSLGGGSPEAFF
.,TRBV5-8,TRBJ2-7,CASSLKLREVEQYF
medium-sized,TRBV30,TRBJ2-7,CAWGHRDRGLGEQYF
.,TRBV13,TRBJ1-6,CASSIGQGRSPLHF
.,TRBV7-9,TRBJ1-2,CASSNNDRGEGYTF
.,TRBV5-6,TRBJ1-1,CASSLVPENTEAFF
few,TRBV5-4,TRBJ2-7,CASSLNGPGGVNEQYF
.,TRBV10-3,TRBJ1-2,CAIRNGQGVYGYTF
.,TRBV28,TRBJ1-1,CASRYHDRDRVTEAFF
.,TRBV7-9,TRBJ1-2,CASSHRQGQNYGYTF
.,TRBV7-9,TRBJ2-2,CASWDRPNTGELFF
few,TRBV9,TRBJ2-7,CASSWGQGYEQYF
.,TRBV9,TRBJ2-2,CASSVGGQPNTGELFF